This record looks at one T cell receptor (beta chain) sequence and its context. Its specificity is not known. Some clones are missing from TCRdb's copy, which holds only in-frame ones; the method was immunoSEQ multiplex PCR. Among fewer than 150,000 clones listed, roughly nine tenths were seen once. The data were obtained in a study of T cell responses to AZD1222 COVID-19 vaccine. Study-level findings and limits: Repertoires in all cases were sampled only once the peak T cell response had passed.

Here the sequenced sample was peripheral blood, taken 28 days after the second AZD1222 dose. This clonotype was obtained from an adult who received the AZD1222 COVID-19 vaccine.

The CDR3 DNA reads as TGTGCCAGCAGCTTAACTAGCGGGAGCCACTACGAGCAGTACTTC. It is translated as CASSLTSGSHYEQYF. This chain joins TRBV11-2 and TRBJ2-7, with 11 bases aligning to TRBD2. Germline V lookup: CDR1 SGHAT, CDR2 FQNNGV. With V trimmed by 2 bases and J by 3 bases, 3 bases remained unmatched. The CDR3 has 15 residues.